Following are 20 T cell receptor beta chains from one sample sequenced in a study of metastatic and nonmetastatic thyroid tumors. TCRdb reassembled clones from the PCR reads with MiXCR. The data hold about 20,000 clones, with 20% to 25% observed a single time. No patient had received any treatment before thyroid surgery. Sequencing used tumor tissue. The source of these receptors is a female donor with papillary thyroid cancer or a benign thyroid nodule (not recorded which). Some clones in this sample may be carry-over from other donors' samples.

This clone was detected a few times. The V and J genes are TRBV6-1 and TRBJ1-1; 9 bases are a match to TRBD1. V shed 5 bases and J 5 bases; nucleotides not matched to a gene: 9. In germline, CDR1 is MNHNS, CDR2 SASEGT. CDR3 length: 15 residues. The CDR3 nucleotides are TGTGCCAGCAGTTCAAGGGGACAGGGAGATACTGAAGCTTTCTTT. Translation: CASSSRGQGDTEAFF.

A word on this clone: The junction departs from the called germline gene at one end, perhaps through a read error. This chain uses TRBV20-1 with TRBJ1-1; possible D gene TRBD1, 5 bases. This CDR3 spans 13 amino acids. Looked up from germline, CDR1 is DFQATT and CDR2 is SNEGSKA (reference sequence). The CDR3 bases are TGCGGTGCGATGGGCAGGTGGGACGCTGAAGCTTTCTTT. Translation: CGAMGRWDAEAFF.

The CDR3 DNA reads as TGTGCCAGCAGCCAGTCTCGACAGGTGGGGAAACCCTATGGCTACACCTTC. Amino acid sequence: CASSQSRQVGKPYGYTF. This chain uses TRBV12-3 or TRBV12-4 with TRBJ1-2, with a weak D call TRBD1 (6 bases). Trimming took off 6 bases at V and 4 bases at J, with 24 bases between the two ends. This CDR3 spans 17 amino acids.

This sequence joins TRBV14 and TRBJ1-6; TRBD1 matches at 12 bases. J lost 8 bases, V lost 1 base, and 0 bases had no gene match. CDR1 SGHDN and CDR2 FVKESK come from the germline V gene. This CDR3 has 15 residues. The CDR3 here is CASSQGDRGHSPLHF. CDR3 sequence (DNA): TGTGCCAGCAGCCAAGGGGACAGGGGGCATTCACCCCTCCACTTT.

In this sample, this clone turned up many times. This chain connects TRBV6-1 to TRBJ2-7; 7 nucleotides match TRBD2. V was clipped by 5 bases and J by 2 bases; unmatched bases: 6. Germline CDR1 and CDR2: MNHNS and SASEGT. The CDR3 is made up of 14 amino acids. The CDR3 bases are TGTGCCAGCAGTCAACGAGGGAGGGCCTACGAGCAGTACTTC. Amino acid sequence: CASSQRGRAYEQYF.

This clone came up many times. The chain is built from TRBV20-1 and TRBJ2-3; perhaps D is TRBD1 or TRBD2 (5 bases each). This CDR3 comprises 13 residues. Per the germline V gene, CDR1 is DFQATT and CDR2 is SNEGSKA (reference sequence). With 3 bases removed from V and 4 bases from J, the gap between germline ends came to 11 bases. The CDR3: CSAREDTSDTQYF. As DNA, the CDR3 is TGCAGTGCTAGGGAGGACACATCAGATACGCAGTATTTT.

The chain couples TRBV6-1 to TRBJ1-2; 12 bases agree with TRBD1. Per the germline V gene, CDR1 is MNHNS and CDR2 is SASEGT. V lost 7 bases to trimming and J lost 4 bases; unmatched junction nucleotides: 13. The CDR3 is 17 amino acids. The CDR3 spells CASNTWDRGRLGYGYTF. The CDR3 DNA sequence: TGTGCCAGCAATACTTGGGACAGGGGGCGCTTGGGCTATGGCTACACCTTC.

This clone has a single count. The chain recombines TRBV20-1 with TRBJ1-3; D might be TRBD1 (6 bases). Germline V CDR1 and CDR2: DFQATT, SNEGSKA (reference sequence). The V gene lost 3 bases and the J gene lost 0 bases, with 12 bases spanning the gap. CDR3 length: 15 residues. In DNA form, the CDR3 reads TGCAGTGCTAGGCCGGGGGCAAACTCTGGAAACACCATATATTTT. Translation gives CSARPGANSGNTIYF.

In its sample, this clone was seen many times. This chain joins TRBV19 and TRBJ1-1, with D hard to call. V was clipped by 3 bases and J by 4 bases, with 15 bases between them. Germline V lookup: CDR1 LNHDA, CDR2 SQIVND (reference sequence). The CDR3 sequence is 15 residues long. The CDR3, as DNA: TGTGCCAGTAGTATCGGGCCTTTTGGAGGCACTGAAGCTTTCTTT. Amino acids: CASSIGPFGGTEAFF.

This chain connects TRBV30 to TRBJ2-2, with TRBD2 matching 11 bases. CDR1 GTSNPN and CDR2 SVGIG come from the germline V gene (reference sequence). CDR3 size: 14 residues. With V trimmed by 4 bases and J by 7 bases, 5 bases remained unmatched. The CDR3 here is CAWNAGTSGGELFF. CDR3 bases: TGTGCCTGGAATGCCGGGACTAGCGGCGGGGAGCTGTTTTTT.

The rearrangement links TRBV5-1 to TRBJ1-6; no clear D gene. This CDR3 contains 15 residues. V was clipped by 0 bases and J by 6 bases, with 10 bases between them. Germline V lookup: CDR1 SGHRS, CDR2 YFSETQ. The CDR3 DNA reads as TGCGCCAGCAGCTTGGGGGGAATTTTTAATTCACCCCTCCACTTT. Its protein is CASSLGGIFNSPLHF.

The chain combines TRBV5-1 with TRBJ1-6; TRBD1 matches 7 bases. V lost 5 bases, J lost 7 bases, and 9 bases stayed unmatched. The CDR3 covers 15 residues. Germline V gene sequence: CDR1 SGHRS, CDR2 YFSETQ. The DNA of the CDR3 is TGCGCCAGCAGACTTGGCCAGGGGGGAAATTCACCCCTCCACTTT. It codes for CASRLGQGGNSPLHF.

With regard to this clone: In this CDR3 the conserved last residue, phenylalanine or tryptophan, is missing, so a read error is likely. The CDR3 DNA sequence: TGTGCCAGCAGACCCGGACCTTGGGGCTACACCTTA. Its translation: CASRPGPWGYTL. The chain carries TRBV28 and TRBJ1-2; D remains ambiguous. This CDR3 is built from 12 residues. The germline V gene has CDR1 MDHEN and CDR2 SYDVKM. With 6 bases removed from V and 8 bases from J, the gap between germline ends came to 13 bases.

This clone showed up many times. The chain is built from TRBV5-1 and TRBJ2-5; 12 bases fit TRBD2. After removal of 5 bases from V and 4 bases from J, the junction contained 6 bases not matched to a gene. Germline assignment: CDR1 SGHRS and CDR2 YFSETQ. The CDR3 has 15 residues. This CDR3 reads CASSRMGLAGETQYF. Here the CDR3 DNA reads TGCGCCAGCAGTCGGATGGGACTAGCGGGAGAGACCCAGTACTTC.

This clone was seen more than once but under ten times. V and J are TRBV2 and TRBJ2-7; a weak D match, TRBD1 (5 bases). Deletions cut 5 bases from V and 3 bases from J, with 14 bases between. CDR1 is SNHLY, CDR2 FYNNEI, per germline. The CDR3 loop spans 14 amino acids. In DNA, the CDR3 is TGTGCCAGCAGTCTCCAGGGTACGGACTACGAGCAGTACTTC. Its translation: CASSLQGTDYEQYF.

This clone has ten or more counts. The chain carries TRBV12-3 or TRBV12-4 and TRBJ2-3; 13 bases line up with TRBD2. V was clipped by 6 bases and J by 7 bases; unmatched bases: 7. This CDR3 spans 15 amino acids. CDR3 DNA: TGTGCCAGCAGCTCCCGGACTAGCGGGGGTCATACGCAGTATTTT. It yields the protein CASSSRTSGGHTQYF.

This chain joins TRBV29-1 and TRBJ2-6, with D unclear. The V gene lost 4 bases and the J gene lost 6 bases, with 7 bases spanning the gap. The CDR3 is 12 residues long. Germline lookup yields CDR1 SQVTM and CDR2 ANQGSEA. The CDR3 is CSVACVANVLTF. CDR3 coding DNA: TGCAGCGTTGCCTGTGTGGCCAACGTCCTGACTTTC. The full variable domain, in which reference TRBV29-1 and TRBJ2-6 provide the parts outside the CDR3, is SAVISQKPSRDICQRGTSLTIQCQVDSQVTMMFWYRQQPGQSLTLIATANQGSEATYESGFVIDKFPISRPNLTFSTLTVSNMSPEDSSIYLCSVACVANVLTFGAGSRLTVL.

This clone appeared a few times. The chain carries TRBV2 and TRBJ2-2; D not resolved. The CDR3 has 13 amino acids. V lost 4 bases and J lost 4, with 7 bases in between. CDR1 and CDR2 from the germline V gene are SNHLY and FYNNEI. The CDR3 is CASSVALTGELFF. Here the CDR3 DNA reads TGTGCCAGCAGTGTTGCTCTCACCGGGGAGCTGTTTTTT.

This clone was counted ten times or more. CDR3 sequence reads: CASSPPNSIREKLFF. For the CDR3, the DNA is TGTGCCAGCAGCCCCCCGAACAGCATCCGTGAAAAACTGTTTTTT. The rearrangement joins TRBV28 to TRBJ1-4, with D unresolved. Germline V gene data show CDR1 as MDHEN and CDR2 as SYDVKM. V lost 6 bases, J lost 7 bases, and 18 bases lay in between. The CDR3 has 15 residues.

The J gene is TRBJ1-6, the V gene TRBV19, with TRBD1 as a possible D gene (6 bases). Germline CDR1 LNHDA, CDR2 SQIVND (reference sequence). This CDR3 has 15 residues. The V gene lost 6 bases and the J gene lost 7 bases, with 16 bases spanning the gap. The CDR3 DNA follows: TGTGCCAGTAGCTCAGGGGCTTCTTCGAATTCACCCCTCCACTTT. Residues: CASSSGASSNSPLHF.